This TCR beta chain was sequenced in a study of T cell changes during pregnancy in multiple sclerosis (dated by TCRdb to about 2019). Some background on the complete study: The study examined how the T cell repertoire changed over the course of pregnancy in women with multiple sclerosis.

Libraries were made using the immunoSEQ multiplex PCR assay. As stored in TCRdb, this immuneACCESS dataset retains in-frame rearrangements with V and J assigned. A fraction of the clones does not appear; measured against another copy, unresolved V genes explain less than half of the discrepancy, and the remainder lacks a known reason. This sample has about 98,000 clones in its table, and about 91% of those were observed once. Jointly, the top ten make up less than 2.5% of the sample. About this clone: The target of this receptor is not known. Base-call qualities are not available, and no considerably larger clone is one nucleotide away.

The CDR3 holds 16 amino acids from the cysteine to the phenylalanine. The kept DNA is CDR3 alone, 48 bases in frame from the first base. V and J lose 0 bases and 1 base, and a span of 10 bases separates them. CDR1 SGHRS and CDR2 YFSETQ were looked up in the germline V gene. Here the chain combines TRBV5-1 and TRBJ2-2; TRBD1 is a weak D gene call, 6 bases matching. The material was peripheral blood, obtained after pregnancy. The clonotype was recovered from a female donor in good health, enrolled as a control in a pregnancy study. The DNA reads TGCGCCAGCAGCTTGGTCGCAGGGGTGAACACCGGGGAGCTGTTTTTT. This codes for CASSLVAGVNTGELFF.